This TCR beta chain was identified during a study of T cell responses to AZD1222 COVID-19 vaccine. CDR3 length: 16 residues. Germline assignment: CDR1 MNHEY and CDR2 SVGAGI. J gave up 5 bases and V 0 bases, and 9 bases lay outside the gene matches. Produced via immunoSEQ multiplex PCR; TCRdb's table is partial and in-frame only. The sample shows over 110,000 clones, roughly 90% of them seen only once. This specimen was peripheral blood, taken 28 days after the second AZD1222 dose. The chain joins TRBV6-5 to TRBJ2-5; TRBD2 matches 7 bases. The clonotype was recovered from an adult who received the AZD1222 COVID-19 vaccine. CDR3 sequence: CASSYSTGQGGETQYF. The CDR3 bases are TGTGCCAGCAGTTACTCGACCGGCCAGGGAGGGGAGACCCAGTACTTC.